In this sample, the clone carrying this T cell receptor beta chain turned up a few times. Antigen specificity is unknown. This clone may be a read error of a much larger clone one base away. Germline-derived CDR1 and CDR2 are SNHLY and FYNNEI. This CDR3 spans 12 amino acids. Molecular barcoded adaptors covering alpha/delta and beta/gamma chains were used on 400 to 450 ng RNA. Using its own MiXCR run on the reads, TCRdb lists one record per CDR3 protein. The sample includes fewer than 100,000 distinct CDR3 sequences, around 12% of them seen just once. The sample comes from a study of read filtering for tumor transcriptome and immune sequencing. Findings and limits, study-wide: Without single-read clonotypes, shared clonotype proportions correlated more between IR-seq and RNA-seq. Compared with RNA-seq, IR-seq gave much higher clonotype depth and reliability.

Sample: a population of CD138-negative cells sorted from bone marrow. The receptor was derived from a donor older than 35 with multiple myeloma. The rearrangement uses TRBV2 and TRBJ2-1, with D maybe TRBD2 (5 bases). CDR3 sequence: CASSALANGQFF. The CDR3 nucleotides read TGTGCCAGCAGTGCCCTAGCAAATGGGCAGTTCTTC.